A single sample gave rise to the 17 T cell receptor beta chains below, sequenced in a study of T-cell reconstitution after alpha-beta-depleted transplantation in children. Unique molecular identifiers tagged the TCRbeta library. A single record per CDR3 protein comes from TCRdb applying MiXCR to the PCR reads. The sample lists about 980,000 distinct CDR3 sequences; roughly 29% were seen once. This specimen was PBMCs, mostly from graft donor cells, taken 360 days after TCRalphabeta/CD19-depleted stem cell transplant. Receptor source: a boy under three years old who had a stem cell transplant for SCID, so the T cells may come from the graft donor.

In its sample, this clonotype was seen a few times. The chain couples TRBV20-1 to TRBJ1-2, with a possible D match to TRBD1 (6 bases). Trimming removed 1 base at V and 2 bases at J, with 17 bases between. The germline gives CDR1 DFQATT, CDR2 SNEGSKA (reference sequence). CDR3 length: 16 residues. The DNA for the CDR3 is TGCAGTGCTAGAGGGTCAGGGGTAGACGGAAACTATGGCTACACCTTC. Its translation is CSARGSGVDGNYGYTF.

Only a few counts were recorded for this clonotype. The chain links TRBV7-9 to TRBJ1-1; maybe TRBD1 (6 bases). V was shortened by 0 bases and J by 2 bases, with 16 bases between the two germline ends. CDR3 length: 17 residues. Germline V gene sequence: CDR1 SEHNR, CDR2 FQNEAQ (reference sequence). The CDR3 DNA reads TGTGCCAGCAGCTTAGCGCCCCACAGGGAAGGCAACACTGAAGCTTTCTTT. Its protein product is CASSLAPHREGNTEAFF.

This clonotype was counted at least ten times. For the CDR3, the DNA is TGCAGTGCCTCCCGGTGGGGGGGCCAAGAGACCCAGTACTTC. It codes for CSASRWGGQETQYF. This chain connects TRBV20-1 to TRBJ2-5, with 7 bases matching TRBD2. The CDR3 has 14 amino acids. The germline V gene encodes CDR1 DFQATT and CDR2 SNEGSKA (reference sequence). Trimming removed 6 bases from V and 1 base from J; junction bases left unmatched: 8.

The table lists this clonotype with a few counts. The chain has TRBV12-3 or TRBV12-4 and TRBJ1-5, with D perhaps TRBD1 (5 bases). Deletions cut 6 bases from V and 3 bases from J, with 12 bases between. This CDR3 spans 14 amino acids. The CDR3 sequence: CASRGFGANQPQHF. The CDR3 region has the DNA TGTGCCAGCAGAGGTTTTGGGGCCAATCAGCCCCAGCATTTT.

The chain uses TRBV20-1 and TRBJ2-2, with 16 bases aligning to TRBD2. CDR3 size: 16 residues. J gave up 7 bases and V 3 bases, and 5 bases lay outside the gene matches. Germline V CDR1 and CDR2: DFQATT, SNEGSKA (reference sequence). The CDR3 sequence is CSASTGLAGGDGELFF. The CDR3 nucleotides read TGCAGTGCTAGCACGGGACTAGCGGGGGGGGACGGGGAGCTGTTTTTT.

The rearrangement uses TRBV24-1 and TRBJ2-1; TRBD2 aligns across 14 bases. V was clipped by 3 bases and J by 3 bases; unmatched bases: 3. Germline V gene data show CDR1 as KGHDR and CDR2 as SFDVKD. The CDR3 loop spans 17 amino acids. In DNA, the CDR3 is TGTGCCACCAGTGATCCCGGGACTAGCGGGGGCTACAATGAGCAGTTCTTC. Protein: CATSDPGTSGGYNEQFF.

This rearrangement joins TRBV6-1 to TRBJ1-3; no clear D gene. The germline gives CDR1 MNHNS, CDR2 SASEGT. The CDR3 length is 15 residues. V was clipped by 6 bases and J by 0 bases, with 12 bases between them. The CDR3 DNA reads TGTGCCAGCAGCAAAGAGTTAGTCTCTGGAAACACCATATATTTT. Protein sequence: CASSKELVSGNTIYF.

The chain carries TRBV20-1 and TRBJ1-4, with unresolved D. CDR3 size: 13 residues. The germline CDR1 and CDR2 sequences are DFQATT and SNEGSKA (reference sequence). V shed 3 bases and J shed 7 bases, with 12 bases lying between them. The CDR3 nucleotides read TGCAGTGCTAGCGCCTCATTTGGTGAAAAACTGTTTTTT. Encoded protein: CSASASFGEKLFF.

The sample holds a few counts of this clonotype. The CDR3 loop reads CASTRSSGANVLTF. CDR3 nucleotides: TGTGCCAGTACTCGGTCCTCTGGGGCCAACGTCCTGACTTTC. The chain has TRBV10-3 and TRBJ2-6; D is undetermined. Germline CDR1 reads ENHRY; CDR2 reads SYGVKD. Trimming removed 10 bases from V and 0 bases from J, with 10 bases in between. The CDR3 length is 14 residues.

The chain joins TRBV20-1 to TRBJ1-5, with 11 positions matching TRBD1. Germline V gives CDR1 DFQATT, CDR2 SNEGSKA (reference sequence). The V gene end was trimmed by 2 bases and the J gene end by 6 bases; junction bases not matched to a gene: 6. CDR3 size: 15 residues. The chain's CDR3 is CSARIGTGGRQPQHF. The CDR3 nucleotides are TGCAGTGCTAGAATTGGGACAGGGGGGCGTCAGCCCCAGCATTTT.

The CDR3 protein is CASSLEAGGLAGELFF. The CDR3 coding sequence is TGTGCCAGCAGCTTAGAGGCAGGGGGATTGGCCGGGGAGCTGTTTTTT. The chain joins TRBV7-6 to TRBJ2-2, with 7 bases fitting TRBD1. This CDR3 has 16 residues. Unmatched junction bases numbered 8, after V lost 1 base and J lost 6 bases. Germline V lookup: CDR1 SGHVS, CDR2 FNYEAQ.

This clonotype was observed a few times. The CDR3 region is CASSPLGRLDGYTF. The CDR3 DNA is TGCGCCAGCAGCCCCCTGGGACGCCTGGATGGCTACACCTTC. The chain combines TRBV4-1 with TRBJ1-2; TRBD1 might be the D (5 bases). The V end was cut by 4 bases, the J end by 6 bases, with 15 bases between. This CDR3 region has 14 residues. Germline V gives CDR1 MGHRA, CDR2 YSYEKL.

This chain links TRBV9 with TRBJ2-5; no clear D. The CDR3 extends over 14 amino acids. Germline-derived CDR1 and CDR2 are SGDLS and YYNGEE. The germline V and J ends were trimmed by 7 bases and 2 bases, with 15 bases remaining between them. CDR3: CASGRAFNQETQYF. CDR3 DNA: TGTGCCAGCGGGCGAGCCTTTAATCAAGAGACCCAGTACTTC.

J is TRBJ1-5 and V is TRBV10-3, with unresolved D. Germline V gene data show CDR1 as ENHRY and CDR2 as SYGVKD. The CDR3 is made up of 15 amino acids. The V end lost 3 bases, the J end lost 2 bases, and 11 bases lay between the germline ends. The CDR3 DNA is TGTGCCATCAGTGACATGGGTGGGGGCAATCAGCCCCAGCATTTT. This gives the protein CAISDMGGGNQPQHF.

This rearrangement joins TRBV7-9 to TRBJ2-1, with TRBD1 as a possible D gene (7 bases). This CDR3 spans 16 amino acids. The V gene lost 7 bases and the J gene lost 6 bases, with 22 bases spanning the gap. The V gene's germline CDR1 is SEHNR and CDR2 FQNEAQ (reference sequence). CDR3 DNA: TGTGCCAGCATACCCTCACTGGGCAGGGGGGCCAATGAGCAGTTCTTC. Its protein is CASIPSLGRGANEQFF.

The chain carries TRBV6-5 and TRBJ1-4; weak D call: TRBD1 (5 bases). The CDR3 loop spans 16 amino acids. Germline loops: CDR1 MNHEY, CDR2 SVGAGI. V dropped 0 bases and J dropped 4 bases, with 12 bases sitting between them. The CDR3 region is CASSYSRPRGNEKLFF. DNA for the CDR3: TGTGCCAGCAGTTACTCCCGGCCAAGGGGTAATGAAAAACTGTTTTTT.

V gene TRBV7-9 combines with J gene TRBJ1-3, with D tentatively TRBD1 (6 bases). Germline CDR1 is SEHNR and CDR2 is FQNEAQ (reference sequence). V lost 2 bases, J lost 3 bases, and 8 bases lay in between. This CDR3 contains 14 residues. CDR3 DNA sequence: TGTGCCAGCAGCTTAAACAGGGTTGGAAACACCATATATTTT. Its translation: CASSLNRVGNTIYF.